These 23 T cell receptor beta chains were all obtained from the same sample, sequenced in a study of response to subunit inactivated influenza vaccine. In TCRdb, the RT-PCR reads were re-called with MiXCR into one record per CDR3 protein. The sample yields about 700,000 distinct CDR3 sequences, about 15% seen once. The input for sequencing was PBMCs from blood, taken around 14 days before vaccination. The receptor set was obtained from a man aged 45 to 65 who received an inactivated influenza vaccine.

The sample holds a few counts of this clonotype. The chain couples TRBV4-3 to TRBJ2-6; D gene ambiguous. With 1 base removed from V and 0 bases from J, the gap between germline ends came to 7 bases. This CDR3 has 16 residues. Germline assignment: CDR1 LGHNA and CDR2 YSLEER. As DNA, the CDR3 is TGCGCCAGCAGCCAAGCAAGGGACTCTGGGGCCAACGTCCTGACTTTC. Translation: CASSQARDSGANVLTF.

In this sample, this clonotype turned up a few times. CDR3: CASSYSSNTAGELFF. In DNA form, the CDR3 reads TGTGCCAGCAGTTACTCCTCCAACACCGCCGGGGAGCTGTTTTTT. This chain links TRBV6-5 with TRBJ2-2; D gene ambiguous. The CDR3 runs to 15 residues. Germline V gives CDR1 MNHEY, CDR2 SVGAGI. The germline V and J ends were trimmed by 0 bases and 6 bases, with 11 bases remaining between them.

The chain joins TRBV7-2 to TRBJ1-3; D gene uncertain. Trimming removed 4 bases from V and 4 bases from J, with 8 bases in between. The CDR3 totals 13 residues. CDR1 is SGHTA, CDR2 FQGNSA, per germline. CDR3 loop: CASSSDPGNTIYF. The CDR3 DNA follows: TGTGCCAGCAGCTCCGACCCGGGAAACACCATATATTTT.

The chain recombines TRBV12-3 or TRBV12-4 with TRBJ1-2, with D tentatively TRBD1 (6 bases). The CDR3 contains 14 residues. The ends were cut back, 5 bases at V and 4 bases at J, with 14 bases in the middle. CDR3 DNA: TGTGCCAGCAGTCAAACAGGGCTTGCCTATGGCTACACCTTC. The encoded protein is CASSQTGLAYGYTF.

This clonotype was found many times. The CDR3 protein is CASSKGRKGVDEKLFF. CDR3 DNA: TGTGCCAGCAGCAAAGGGAGGAAAGGGGTTGATGAAAAACTGTTTTTT. The chain employs TRBV21-1 and TRBJ1-4; TRBD1, as called in the table, went unchecked against the DNA. TRBV21-1 is a known pseudogene. The CDR3 runs to 16 residues.

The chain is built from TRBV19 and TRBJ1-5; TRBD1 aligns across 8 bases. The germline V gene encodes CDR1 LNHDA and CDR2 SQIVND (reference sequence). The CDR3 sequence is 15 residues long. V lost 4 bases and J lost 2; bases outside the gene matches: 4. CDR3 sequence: CASSTRGQGNQPQHF. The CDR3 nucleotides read TGTGCCAGTAGTACTAGGGGACAGGGCAATCAGCCCCAGCATTTT.

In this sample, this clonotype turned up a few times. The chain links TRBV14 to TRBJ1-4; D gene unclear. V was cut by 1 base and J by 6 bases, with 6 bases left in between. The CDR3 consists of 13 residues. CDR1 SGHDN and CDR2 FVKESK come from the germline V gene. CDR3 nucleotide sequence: TGTGCCAGCAGCCAAGGGCGGGATGAAAAACTGTTTTTT. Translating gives CASSQGRDEKLFF.

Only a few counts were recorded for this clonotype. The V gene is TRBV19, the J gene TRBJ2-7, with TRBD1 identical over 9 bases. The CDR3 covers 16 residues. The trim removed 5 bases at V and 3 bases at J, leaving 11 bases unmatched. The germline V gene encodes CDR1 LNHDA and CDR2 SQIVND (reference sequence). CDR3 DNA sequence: TGTGCCAGTAGTCTTCTCGCCGGGACAGGGAACTACGAGCAGTACTTC. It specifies CASSLLAGTGNYEQYF.

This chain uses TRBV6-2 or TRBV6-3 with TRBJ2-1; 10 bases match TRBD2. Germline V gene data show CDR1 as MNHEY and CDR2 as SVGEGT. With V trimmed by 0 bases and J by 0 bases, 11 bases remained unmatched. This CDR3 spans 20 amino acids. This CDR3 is CASSYSILSGGMSSYNEQFF. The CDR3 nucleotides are TGTGCCAGCAGTTACTCGATTCTTAGCGGGGGGATGAGCTCCTACAATGAGCAGTTCTTC.

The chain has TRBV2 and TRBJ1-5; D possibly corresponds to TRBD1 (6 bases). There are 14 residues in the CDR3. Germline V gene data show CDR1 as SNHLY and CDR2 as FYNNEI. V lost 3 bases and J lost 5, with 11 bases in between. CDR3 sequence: CASSDHQGYQPQHF. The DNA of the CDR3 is TGTGCCAGCAGTGATCACCAGGGGTATCAGCCCCAGCATTTT.

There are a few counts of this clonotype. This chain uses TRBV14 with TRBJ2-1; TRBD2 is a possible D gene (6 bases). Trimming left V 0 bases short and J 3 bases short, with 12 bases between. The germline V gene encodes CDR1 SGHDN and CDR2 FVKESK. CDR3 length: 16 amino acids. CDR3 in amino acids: CASSQDAGTYYNEQFF. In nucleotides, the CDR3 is TGTGCCAGCAGCCAAGATGCCGGGACTTACTACAATGAGCAGTTCTTC.

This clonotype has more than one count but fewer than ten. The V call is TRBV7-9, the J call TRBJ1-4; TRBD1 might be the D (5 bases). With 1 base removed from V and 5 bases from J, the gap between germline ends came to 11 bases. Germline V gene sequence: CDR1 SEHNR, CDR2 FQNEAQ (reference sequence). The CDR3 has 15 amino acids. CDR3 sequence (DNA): TGTGCCAGCAGCTTAGTGACCGGGACGAATGAAAAACTGTTTTTT. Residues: CASSLVTGTNEKLFF.

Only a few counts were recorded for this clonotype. CDR3 region: CASSLDGVSTQNEKLFF. The CDR3 coding sequence is TGCGCCAGCAGCTTGGATGGGGTCTCCACCCAAAATGAAAAACTGTTTTTT. V gene TRBV5-1 combines with J gene TRBJ1-4; D is ambiguous. Germline CDR1 reads SGHRS; CDR2 reads YFSETQ. The V end was cut by 0 bases, the J end by 5 bases, with 17 bases between. This CDR3 is 17 amino acids long.

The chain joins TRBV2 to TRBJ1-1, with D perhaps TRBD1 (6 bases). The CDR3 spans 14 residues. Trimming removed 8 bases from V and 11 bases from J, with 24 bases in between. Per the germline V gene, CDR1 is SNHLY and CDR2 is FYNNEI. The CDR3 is CASVPEKTGWMAFF. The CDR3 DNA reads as TGTGCCAGCGTACCTGAGAAGACAGGTTGGATGGCTTTCTTT.

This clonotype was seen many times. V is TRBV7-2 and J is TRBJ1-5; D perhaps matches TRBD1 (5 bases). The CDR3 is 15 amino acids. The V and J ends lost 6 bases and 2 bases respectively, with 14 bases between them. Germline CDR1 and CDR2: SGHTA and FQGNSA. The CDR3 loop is CASSLRGSGNQPQHF. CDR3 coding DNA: TGTGCCAGCAGTTTACGGGGGAGTGGCAATCAGCCCCAGCATTTT.

This CDR3 is CASSLKWWGRQGDSNQPQHF. In DNA, the CDR3 is TGTGCCAGCAGTTTAAAGTGGTGGGGGAGACAGGGTGATAGCAATCAGCCCCAGCATTTT. The V call is TRBV28, the J call TRBJ1-5, with TRBD1 identical over 7 bases. The V and J ends lost 2 bases and 0 bases, in that order; junction bases with no gene match: 16. This CDR3 contains 20 residues. The germline V gene has CDR1 MDHEN and CDR2 SYDVKM. Drawing the rest from reference TRBV28 and TRBJ1-5, the complete variable domain is DVKVTQSSRYLVKRTGEKVFLECVQDMDHENMFWYRQDPGLGLRLIYFSYDVKMKEKGDIPEGYSVSREKKERFSLILESASTNQTSMYLCASSLKWWGRQGDSNQPQHFGDGTRLSIL.

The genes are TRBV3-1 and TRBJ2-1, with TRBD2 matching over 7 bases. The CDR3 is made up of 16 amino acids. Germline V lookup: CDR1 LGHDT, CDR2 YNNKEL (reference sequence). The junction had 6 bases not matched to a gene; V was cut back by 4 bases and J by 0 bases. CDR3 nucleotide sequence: TGTGCCAGCAGCCGATCTAGGACTAGCTCCTACAATGAGCAGTTCTTC. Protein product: CASSRSRTSSYNEQFF.

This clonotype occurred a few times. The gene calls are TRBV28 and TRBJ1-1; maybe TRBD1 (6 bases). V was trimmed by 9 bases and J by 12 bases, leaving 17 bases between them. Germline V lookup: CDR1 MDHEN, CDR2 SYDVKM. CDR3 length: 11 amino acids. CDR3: CASRTDGRSFF. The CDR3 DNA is TGTGCCAGTAGGACAGACGGTAGGTCTTTCTTT.

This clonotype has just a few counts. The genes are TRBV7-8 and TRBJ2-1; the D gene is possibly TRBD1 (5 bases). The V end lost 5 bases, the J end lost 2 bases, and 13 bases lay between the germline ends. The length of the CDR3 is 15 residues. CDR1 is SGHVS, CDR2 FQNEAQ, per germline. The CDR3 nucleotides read TGTGCCAGCAGCCTCAGGGTATGGGCCTACAATGAGCAGTTCTTC. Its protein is CASSLRVWAYNEQFF.

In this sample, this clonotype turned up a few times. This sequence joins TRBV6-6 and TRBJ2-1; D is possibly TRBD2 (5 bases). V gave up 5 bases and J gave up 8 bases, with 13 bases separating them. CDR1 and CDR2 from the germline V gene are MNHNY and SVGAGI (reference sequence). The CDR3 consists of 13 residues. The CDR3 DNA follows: TGTGCCAGCAGTAACGGACTTTATCATGAGCAGTTCTTC. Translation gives CASSNGLYHEQFF.

As DNA, the CDR3 is TGTGCCAGCAGAGGACAGTTCACAGATACGCAGTATTTT. Its translation: CASRGQFTDTQYF. V is TRBV12-3 or TRBV12-4 and J is TRBJ2-3; D is perhaps TRBD1 (6 bases). The CDR3 is made up of 13 amino acids. V dropped 6 bases and J dropped 2 bases, with 9 bases sitting between them.

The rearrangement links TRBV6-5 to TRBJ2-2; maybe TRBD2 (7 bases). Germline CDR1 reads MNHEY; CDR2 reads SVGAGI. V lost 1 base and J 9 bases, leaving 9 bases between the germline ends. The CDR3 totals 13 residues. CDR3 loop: CASSYWGGRELFF. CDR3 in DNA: TGTGCCAGCAGTTACTGGGGGGGCCGGGAGCTGTTTTTT.

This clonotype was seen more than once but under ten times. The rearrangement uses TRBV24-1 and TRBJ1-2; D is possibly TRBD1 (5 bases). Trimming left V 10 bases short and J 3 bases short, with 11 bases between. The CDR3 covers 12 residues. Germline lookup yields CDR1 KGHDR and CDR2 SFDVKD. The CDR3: CATQGVDYGYTF. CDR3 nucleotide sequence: TGTGCCACACAAGGGGTTGACTATGGCTACACCTTC.